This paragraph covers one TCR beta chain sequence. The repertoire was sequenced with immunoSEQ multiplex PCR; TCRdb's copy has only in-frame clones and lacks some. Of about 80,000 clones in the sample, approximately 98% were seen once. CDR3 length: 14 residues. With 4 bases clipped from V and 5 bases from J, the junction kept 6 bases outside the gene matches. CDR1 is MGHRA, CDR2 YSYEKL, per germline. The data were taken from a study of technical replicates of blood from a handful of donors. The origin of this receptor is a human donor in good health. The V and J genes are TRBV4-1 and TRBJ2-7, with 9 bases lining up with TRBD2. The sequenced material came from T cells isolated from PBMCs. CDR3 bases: TGCGCCAGCAGCCCGGGACTAGCCTTCCACGAGCAGTACTTC. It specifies CASSPGLAFHEQYF.